Included here is one T cell receptor (beta chain) sequence, with context. Its target antigen remains unknown. No base quality values were provided; no much bigger clone lies one nucleotide off. The source of the sample is a study of T cell responses to AZD1222 COVID-19 vaccine (dated by TCRdb to the early 2020s). The study in broad terms: TCR sequencing was performed for 230 to 250 trial participants, of whom about 200 were given two doses of AZD1222 and around 26 were given two doses of MenACWY control vaccine. Trial participants were enrolled by age into 18-55, 56-69 and 70-plus year subgroups, with roughly 160, 29 and 62 TCR-sequenced participants respectively. Broader findings and caveats from the paper: Conclusions about previously exposed vaccinees were limited because only a handful of AZD1222 recipients were SARS-CoV-2 seropositive at baseline. Nearly half of unique spike-specific TCRs reportedly recognized epitopes outside regions mutated in the B.1.351 and B.1.1.7 variants. A significant rise in spike-specific TCR breadth and depth was observed after two AZD1222 doses relative to day 0 and relative to MenACWY recipients. Participants were mostly white British, with more females than males. The authors suggested clonal diversity may have been underestimated. Because no day 14 peak-response samples were available, repertoires were characterized only after the peak T cell response. Vaccine-associated CD4 TCRs spanned the whole spike protein, with dominant responses in regions 160-218 and 743-854. The 56-69-year group was small, and its depth increase did not reach significance, likely because of low power.

The CDR3 regions of human TCRbeta chains were subjected to immunosequencing. The study's processing was this. Repertoire TCRs were checked for matches against a reference library of SARS-CoV-2-specific TCRs that had been generated using the MIRA antigen-specificity platform. Breadth was defined as the fraction of unique TCRs that were SARS-CoV-2-associated, and depth was defined as the fraction of total T cells that were SARS-CoV-2-associated. Each spike-specific TCR was assigned to its reactive spike region and to a CD4 or CD8 class using the MIRA data. Log10-transformed breadth and depth values were compared by one-way ANOVA with Sidak's multiple comparisons tests. The table comes from immuneACCESS by way of TCRdb, which keeps in-frame sequences with V and J called. Part of the clones is missing from these tables; in studies checked, under half for an unresolved V gene and the rest for unknown reasons. V, J and clone size are those of that table, while D and trimming were read from the DNA. The sample has about 200,000 clones on record, around 94% of them singletons. 3.6% of the sample is held by the ten biggest clonotypes.

Reading the label with the study, this specimen's time point is: about 28 days (+/-7) after the second vaccine dose. The sample's treatment or condition label, decoded: meningococcal conjugate vaccine given as trial control. The vaccinee samples were drawn from two UK trials, COV001 and COV002, one of which was a single-blind randomized controlled phase 2/3 trial testing AZD1222 (ChAdOx1 nCoV-19) in healthy adults. For TCRbeta chain sequencing, PBMC samples from trial participants were taken at day 0 and at day 28 after the second dose. The germline V gene yields SGDLS for CDR1 and YYNGEE for CDR2. V and J lose 0 bases and 2 bases, and a span of 14 bases separates them. The CDR3 holds 16 amino acids from the cysteine to the phenylalanine. The only DNA kept is the CDR3, 48 bases in frame from the first base.

The sequence joins TRBV9 to TRBJ2-5, with a weak D call of TRBD2 (5 bases match). The source material was peripheral blood, sampled 28 days after the second dose of the MenACWY control vaccine. The origin of this receptor is an adult who received the MenACWY meningococcal vaccine as a control. The CDR3 protein is CASSVAVAPTQETQYF. The DNA is TGTGCCAGCAGCGTAGCGGTAGCGCCCACTCAAGAGACCCAGTACTTC. The full variable domain, completed from the reference TRBV9 and TRBJ2-5 proteins outside the CDR3, reads DSGVTQTPKHLITATGQRVTLRCSPRSGDLSVYWYQQSLDQGLQFLIQYYNGEERAKGNILERFSAQQFPDLHSELNLSSLELGDSALYFCASSVAVAPTQETQYFGPGTRLLVL.